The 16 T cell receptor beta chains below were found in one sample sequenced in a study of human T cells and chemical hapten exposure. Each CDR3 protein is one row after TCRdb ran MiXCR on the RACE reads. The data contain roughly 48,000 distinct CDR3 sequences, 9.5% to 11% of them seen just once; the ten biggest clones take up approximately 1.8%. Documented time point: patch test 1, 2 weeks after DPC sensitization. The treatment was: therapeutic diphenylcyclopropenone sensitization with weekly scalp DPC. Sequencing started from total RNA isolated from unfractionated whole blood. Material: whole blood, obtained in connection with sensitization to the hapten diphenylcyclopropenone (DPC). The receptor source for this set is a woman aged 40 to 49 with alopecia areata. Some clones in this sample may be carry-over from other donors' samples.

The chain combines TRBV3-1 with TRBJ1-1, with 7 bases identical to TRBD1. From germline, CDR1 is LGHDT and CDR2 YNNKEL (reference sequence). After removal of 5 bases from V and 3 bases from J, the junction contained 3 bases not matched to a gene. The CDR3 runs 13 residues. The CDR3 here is CASSNTGDTEAFF. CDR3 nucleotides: TGTGCCAGCAGCAACACAGGGGACACTGAAGCTTTCTTT.

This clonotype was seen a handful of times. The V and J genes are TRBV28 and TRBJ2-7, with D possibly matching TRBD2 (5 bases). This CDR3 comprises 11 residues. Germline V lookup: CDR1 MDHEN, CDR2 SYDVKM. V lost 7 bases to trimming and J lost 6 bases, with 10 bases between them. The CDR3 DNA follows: TGTGCCAGCACTACTAGTCGCGAGCAGTACTTC. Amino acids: CASTTSREQYF.

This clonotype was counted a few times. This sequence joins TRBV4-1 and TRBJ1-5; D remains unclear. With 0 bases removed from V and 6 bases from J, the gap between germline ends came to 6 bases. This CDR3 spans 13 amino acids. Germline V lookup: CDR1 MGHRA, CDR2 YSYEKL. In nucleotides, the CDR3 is TGCGCCAGCAGCCAAGATGAAGGTCAGCCCCAGCATTTT. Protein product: CASSQDEGQPQHF.

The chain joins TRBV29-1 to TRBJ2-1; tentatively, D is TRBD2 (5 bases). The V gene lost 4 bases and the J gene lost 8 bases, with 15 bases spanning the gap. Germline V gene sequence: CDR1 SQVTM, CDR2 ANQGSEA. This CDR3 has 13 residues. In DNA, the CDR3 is TGCAGCGTTGTAAGGACTTCCTGGGATGAGCAGTTCTTC. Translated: CSVVRTSWDEQFF.

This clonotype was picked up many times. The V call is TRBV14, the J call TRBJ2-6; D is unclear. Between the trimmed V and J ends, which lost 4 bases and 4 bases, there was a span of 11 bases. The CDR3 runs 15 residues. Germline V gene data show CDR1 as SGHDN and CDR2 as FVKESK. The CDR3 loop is CASSPWSPGANVLTF. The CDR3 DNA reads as TGTGCCAGCAGCCCATGGAGTCCAGGGGCCAACGTCCTGACTTTC.

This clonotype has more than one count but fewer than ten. CDR3 protein: CSAREARGAGEQYF. In nucleotides, the CDR3 is TGCAGTGCTAGAGAGGCGCGGGGGGCGGGAGAGCAGTACTTC. This chain links TRBV20-1 with TRBJ2-7; 8 nucleotides align to TRBD2. CDR1 and CDR2 (germline): DFQATT, SNEGSKA (reference sequence). Trimming cost V 0 bases and J 7 bases; bases outside gene matches: 8. The CDR3 spans 14 residues.

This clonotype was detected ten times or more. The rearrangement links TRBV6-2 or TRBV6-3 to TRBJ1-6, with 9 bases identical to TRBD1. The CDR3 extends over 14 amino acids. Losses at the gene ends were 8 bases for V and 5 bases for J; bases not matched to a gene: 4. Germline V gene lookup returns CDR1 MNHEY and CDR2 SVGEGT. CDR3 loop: CASGRTGDNSPLHF. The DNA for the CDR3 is TGTGCCAGCGGTCGGACAGGGGATAATTCACCCCTCCACTTT.

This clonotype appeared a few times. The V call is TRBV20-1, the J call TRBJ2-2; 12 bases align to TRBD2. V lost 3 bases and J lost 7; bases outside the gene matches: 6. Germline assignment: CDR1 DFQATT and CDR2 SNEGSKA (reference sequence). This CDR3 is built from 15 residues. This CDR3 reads CSARTSGSWGGELFF. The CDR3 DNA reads TGCAGTGCTAGGACTAGCGGGAGTTGGGGCGGGGAGCTGTTTTTT.

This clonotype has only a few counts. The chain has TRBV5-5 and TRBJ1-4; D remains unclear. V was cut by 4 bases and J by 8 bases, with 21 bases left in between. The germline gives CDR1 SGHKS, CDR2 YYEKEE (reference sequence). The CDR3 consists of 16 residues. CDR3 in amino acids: CASSLTWADSWEKLFF. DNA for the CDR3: TGTGCCAGCAGCCTGACCTGGGCCGATAGTTGGGAAAAACTGTTTTTT.

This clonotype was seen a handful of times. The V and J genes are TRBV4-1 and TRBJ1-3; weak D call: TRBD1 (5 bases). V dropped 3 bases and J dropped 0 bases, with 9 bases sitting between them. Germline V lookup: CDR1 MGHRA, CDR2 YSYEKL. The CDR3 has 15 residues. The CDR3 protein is CASSHPGTSGNTIYF. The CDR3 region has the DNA TGCGCCAGCAGCCATCCCGGGACCTCTGGAAACACCATATATTTT.

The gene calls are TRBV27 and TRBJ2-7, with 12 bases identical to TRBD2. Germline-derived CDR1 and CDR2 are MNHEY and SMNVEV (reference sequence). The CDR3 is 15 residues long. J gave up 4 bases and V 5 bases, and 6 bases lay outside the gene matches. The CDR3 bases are TGTGCCAGCAGTGGACGGACTAGCGGGGAATACGAGCAGTACTTC. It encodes CASSGRTSGEYEQYF.

This CDR3 is CSARDVVNTEAFF. CDR3 nucleotides: TGCAGTGCTAGAGATGTGGTGAACACTGAAGCTTTCTTT. The chain uses TRBV20-1 and TRBJ1-1; D gene uncertain. The V end was cut by 0 bases, the J end by 0 bases, with 5 bases between. The germline CDR1 and CDR2 sequences are DFQATT and SNEGSKA (reference sequence). The CDR3 runs 13 residues.

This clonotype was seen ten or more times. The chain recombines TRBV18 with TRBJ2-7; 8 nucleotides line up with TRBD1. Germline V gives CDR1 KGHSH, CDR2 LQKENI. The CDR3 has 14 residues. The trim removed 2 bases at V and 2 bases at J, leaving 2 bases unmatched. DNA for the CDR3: TGTGCCAGCTCACCAAGGGACAGGACCTACGAGCAGTACTTC. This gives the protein CASSPRDRTYEQYF.

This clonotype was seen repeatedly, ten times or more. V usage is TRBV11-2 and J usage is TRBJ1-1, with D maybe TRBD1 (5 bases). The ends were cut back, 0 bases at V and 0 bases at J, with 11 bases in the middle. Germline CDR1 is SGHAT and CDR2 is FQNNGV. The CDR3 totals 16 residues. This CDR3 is CASSLEGAVMNTEAFF. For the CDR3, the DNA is TGTGCCAGCAGCTTAGAAGGGGCAGTAATGAACACTGAAGCTTTCTTT.

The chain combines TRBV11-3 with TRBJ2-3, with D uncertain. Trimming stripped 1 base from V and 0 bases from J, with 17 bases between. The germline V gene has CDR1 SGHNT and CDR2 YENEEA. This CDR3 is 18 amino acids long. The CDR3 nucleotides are TGTGCCAGCAGCTTAGGTCTCATCCGGCTATTGAGCACAGATACGCAGTATTTT. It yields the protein CASSLGLIRLLSTDTQYF. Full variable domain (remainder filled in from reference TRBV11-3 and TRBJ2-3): EAGVVQSPRYKIIEKKQPVAFWCNPISGHNTLYWYLQNLGQGPELLIRYENEEAVDDSQLPKDRFSAERLKGVDSTLKIQPAELGDSAVYLCASSLGLIRLLSTDTQYFGPGTRLTVL.

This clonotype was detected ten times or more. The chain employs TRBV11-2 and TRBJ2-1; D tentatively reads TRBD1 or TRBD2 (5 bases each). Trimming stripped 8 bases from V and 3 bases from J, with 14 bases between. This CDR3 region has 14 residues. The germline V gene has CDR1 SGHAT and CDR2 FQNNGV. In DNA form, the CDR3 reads TGTGCCAGCGCAGAGGGGTTAGGCTACAATGAGCAGTTCTTC. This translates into CASAEGLGYNEQFF.